The 15 T cell receptor beta chains listed next were all sequenced from one sample in a study of blood T cell repertoires in COVID-19. Libraries were prepared by immunoSEQ multiplex PCR; TCRdb keeps only in-frame clonotypes and omits some of them. The table records approximately 250,000 clones, approximately 85% of them present only once. Sequencing was carried out using peripheral blood. Receptors were obtained from a woman over 75 with COVID-19, enrolled during active disease.

V and J are TRBV5-1 and TRBJ2-3; 12 positions match TRBD1. The CDR3 has 15 amino acids. Germline V gene data show CDR1 as SGHRS and CDR2 as YFSETQ. V gave up 3 bases and J gave up 5 bases; unmatched junction bases: 4. CDR3 sequence reads: CASSYGTGGKDTQYF. The CDR3, as DNA: TGCGCCAGCAGCTACGGGACAGGGGGCAAAGATACGCAGTATTTT.

The chain combines TRBV6-5 with TRBJ1-6, with TRBD1 matching over 9 bases. The CDR3 has 15 amino acids. From germline, CDR1 is MNHEY and CDR2 SVGAGI. Losses at the gene ends were 9 bases for V and 7 bases for J; bases not matched to a gene: 10. The CDR3 nucleotides read TGTGCCAGTGGGGGGACAGGGCTTGGCAATTCACCCCTCCACTTT. Amino acids: CASGGTGLGNSPLHF.

The chain links TRBV19 to TRBJ2-4; 8 bases match TRBD1. Trimming removed 3 bases from V and 6 bases from J; junction bases left unmatched: 7. The CDR3 contains 15 residues. CDR1 is LNHDA, CDR2 SQIVND, per germline (reference sequence). CDR3 amino acids: CASSMGQASGNIQYF. CDR3 nucleotide sequence: TGTGCCAGTAGTATGGGACAGGCTTCGGGAAACATTCAGTACTTC.

V gene TRBV7-9 combines with J gene TRBJ1-1; D possibly corresponds to TRBD1 (5 bases). Looked up from germline, CDR1 is SEHNR and CDR2 is FQNEAQ (reference sequence). The CDR3 runs 17 residues. V was shortened by 5 bases and J by 3 bases, with 22 bases between the two germline ends. CDR3 loop: CASSRTPGRGGDTEAFF. CDR3 bases: TGTGCCAGCAGCCGTACCCCGGGGAGGGGTGGGGACACTGAAGCTTTCTTT.

V gene TRBV28 combines with J gene TRBJ1-2; 7 bases match TRBD1. This CDR3 has 12 amino acids. The germline CDR1 and CDR2 sequences are MDHEN and SYDVKM. The J segment lost 7 bases and the V segment lost 9 bases, leaving 8 bases of the junction unmatched. CDR3 region: CASRQGGGGYTF. The CDR3 DNA sequence: TGTGCCAGTAGACAGGGTGGGGGTGGCTACACCTTC.

On this clone itself: The same CDR3 is also encoded by other DNA sequences in this sample. The chain joins TRBV7-2 to TRBJ2-5, with D possibly matching TRBD1 (6 bases). V lost 1 base, J lost 4 bases, and 10 bases lay in between. The germline CDR1 and CDR2 sequences are SGHTA and FQGNSA. CDR3 length equals 14 residues. CDR3 DNA sequence: TGTGCCAGCAGCTTAGGGGGGCAGGGAGAGACCCAGTACTTC. Protein sequence: CASSLGGQGETQYF.

This clone was counted between two and nine times. V gene TRBV6-6 combines with J gene TRBJ2-7; TRBD1 is a possible D gene (5 bases). The germline V gene encodes CDR1 MNHNY and CDR2 SVGAGI (reference sequence). The germline V and J ends were trimmed by 0 bases and 6 bases, with 15 bases remaining between them. The CDR3 is made up of 15 amino acids. CDR3 protein: CASSYSTQGVGEQYV. Written as DNA, the CDR3 is TGTGCCAGCAGTTACTCGACCCAGGGCGTAGGCGAGCAGTACGTC.

The V and J genes are TRBV13 and TRBJ1-1; TRBD1 aligns across 11 bases. This CDR3 contains 15 residues. V lost 4 bases to trimming and J lost 5 bases; unmatched junction nucleotides: 6. Germline values: CDR1 PRHDT, CDR2 FYEKMQ (reference sequence). The CDR3 loop reads CASSSGQGASTEAFF. DNA of the CDR3: TGTGCCAGCAGCTCCGGACAGGGGGCTAGTACTGAAGCTTTCTTT.

J is TRBJ2-1 and V is TRBV7-9; 11 nucleotides match TRBD1. Trimming took 3 bases from V and 7 from J; bases not matched to a gene: 5. CDR1 and CDR2 (germline): SEHNR, FQNEAQ (reference sequence). The CDR3 is 15 residues long. As DNA, the CDR3 is TGTGCCAGCAGCTTTCCGGACAGGGGGCGGAATGAGCAGTTCTTC. It specifies CASSFPDRGRNEQFF.

The chain employs TRBV6-4 and TRBJ2-3, with TRBD2 matching 15 bases. The germline CDR1 and CDR2 sequences are MRHNA and SNTAGT. V shed 6 bases, J shed 3 bases, and the junction held 4 bases outside the gene matches. The CDR3 length is 16 residues. The chain's CDR3 is CASRRTSGGATDTQYF. The CDR3 DNA reads as TGTGCCAGCAGGCGGACTAGCGGGGGGGCGACAGATACGCAGTATTTT.

The chain couples TRBV28 to TRBJ1-3, with 7 bases aligning to TRBD1. The trim removed 4 bases at V and 2 bases at J, leaving 8 bases unmatched. There are 16 residues in the CDR3. In germline, CDR1 is MDHEN, CDR2 SYDVKM. The CDR3: CASSSLLGTAGNTIYF. Written as DNA, the CDR3 is TGTGCCAGCAGTTCTTTACTAGGGACAGCTGGAAACACCATATATTTT. Complete variable domain (other parts from reference TRBV28 and TRBJ1-3): DVKVTQSSRYLVKRTGEKVFLECVQDMDHENMFWYRQDPGLGLRLIYFSYDVKMKEKGDIPEGYSVSREKKERFSLILESASTNQTSMYLCASSSLLGTAGNTIYFGEGSWLTVV.

The chain couples TRBV6-6 to TRBJ2-1, with a possible D match to TRBD1 (6 bases). This CDR3 comprises 14 residues. Trimming took 2 bases from V and 6 from J, leaving 11 bases between them. Germline assignment: CDR1 MNHNY and CDR2 SVGAGI (reference sequence). This CDR3 is CASSYTGFLNEQFF. The CDR3 bases are TGTGCCAGCAGTTACACAGGGTTCCTCAATGAGCAGTTCTTC.

V and J are TRBV6-5 and TRBJ1-1; weak D call: TRBD1 (6 bases). Germline V lookup: CDR1 MNHEY, CDR2 SVGAGI. The CDR3 runs 15 residues. V gave up 2 bases and J gave up 1 base, with 11 bases separating them. CDR3 loop: CASSYPGTPNTEAFF. The CDR3 nucleotides read TGTGCCAGCAGTTACCCCGGGACACCGAACACTGAAGCTTTCTTT.

This clone was seen a handful of times. V and J are TRBV5-5 and TRBJ1-2; D is ambiguous. CDR1 and CDR2 (germline): SGHKS, YYEKEE (reference sequence). The CDR3 has 11 amino acids. V shed 5 bases and J shed 4 bases, with 6 bases lying between them. The CDR3 bases are TGTGCCAGCAGAAGCGGCTATGGCTACACCTTC. It encodes CASRSGYGYTF.

This sequence joins TRBV5-4 and TRBJ2-1; TRBD2 might be the D (7 bases). Germline-derived CDR1 and CDR2 are SGHNT and YYREEE (reference sequence). CDR3 length: 17 amino acids. Trimming pared 0 bases from V and 0 bases from J, leaving 13 bases between. The CDR3 loop reads CASSLAGGGRSYNEQFF. CDR3 nucleotide sequence: TGTGCCAGCAGCTTGGCCGGCGGGGGCCGCTCCTACAATGAGCAGTTCTTC.